This T cell receptor beta chain was sequenced for a study of T cells in localized non-small cell lung cancer. Findings and limits, study-wide: Longer overall survival was seen with higher T cell density measured in blood. Uninvolved adjacent lung showed the highest T cell clonality, exceeding tumor. The appearance of a median approximately 57 of the top 100 tumor clones was seen in adjacent lung.

CDR3 length: 13 residues. The ends lost 8 bases at V and 9 bases at J; junction bases unmatched: 9. Germline assignment: CDR1 SGHAT and CDR2 FQNNGV. Repertoires were generated with immunoSEQ multiplex PCR, while TCRdb's copy carries only in-frame clones and drops some. Of about 40,000 clones in the sample, approximately 81% were seen once. About this clone itself: Its antigen remains unidentified.

The sample in question was peripheral blood mononuclear cells, obtained before any cancer treatment. The chain joins TRBV11-2 to TRBJ2-1, with TRBD2 matching over 8 bases. The receptor's source is a male donor at least 60 years old with stage II lung adenocarcinoma. In DNA form, the CDR3 reads TGTGCCAGCGGGACTTTCGGGGGGGGTGAGCAGTTCTTC. Protein product: CASGTFGGGEQFF. The full variable domain, its missing parts supplied by reference TRBV11-2 and TRBJ2-1, is EAGVAQSPRYKIIEKRQSVAFWCNPISGHATLYWYQQILGQGPKLLIQFQNNGVVDDSQLPKDRFSAERLKGVDSTLKIQPAKLEDSAVYLCASGTFGGGEQFFGPGTRLTVL.